These 30 T cell receptor beta chains came from one sample sequenced in a study of OX40 agonist ivuxolimab in advanced cancers. Profiled with immunoSEQ multiplex PCR; TCRdb holds only in-frame clones, not every one. The sample records approximately 38,000 clones, 82% being singletons. The material sequenced was CD4+ or CD8+ T cells sorted from blood, taken in a trial of the OX40 agonist ivuxolimab. These receptors were obtained from an adult with an advanced solid tumor such as melanoma, head and neck, liver or kidney cancer.

This clone was recorded only once. The CDR3 protein is CASAYGSGGRTDTQYF. The CDR3 nucleotides are TGTGCCAGCGCCTACGGGAGCGGGGGACGCACAGATACGCAGTATTTT. This chain links TRBV5-8 with TRBJ2-3; 8 bases line up with TRBD2. Looked up from germline, CDR1 is SGHTS and CDR2 is YDEGEE. CDR3 length equals 16 residues. The V gene end was trimmed by 7 bases and the J gene end by 1 base; junction bases not matched to a gene: 11.

The V call is TRBV12-1, the J call TRBJ2-1; the D segment call TRBD2 is taken from the table without a DNA check. TRBV12-1 is recorded as a pseudogene. The CDR3 contains 15 residues. CDR3 DNA: TGTGCCAGCAGCTTAACTAGCGGGAATGGCTATGAGCAGTTCTTC. Amino acids: CASSLTSGNGYEQFF.

This chain joins TRBV30 and TRBJ2-1; 14 bases map to TRBD2. J lost 6 bases, V lost 8 bases, and 9 bases had no gene match. The germline V gene has CDR1 GTSNPN and CDR2 SVGIG (reference sequence). CDR3 length: 15 residues. In DNA, the CDR3 is TGTGCCCGGGGGGAGGGACTAGCGGGAGTCAATGAGCAGTTCTTC. Translating gives CARGEGLAGVNEQFF.

This chain joins TRBV6-5 and TRBJ2-7, with 7 bases fitting TRBD2. Germline loops: CDR1 MNHEY, CDR2 SVGAGI. V shed 2 bases and J 2 bases; nucleotides not matched to a gene: 6. This CDR3 spans 15 amino acids. The CDR3 reads CASSYRASGTYEQYF. The CDR3 DNA is TGTGCCAGCAGTTACCGGGCTAGCGGAACCTACGAGCAGTACTTC.

This clone occurred once. The J gene is TRBJ2-7, the V gene TRBV19; tentative D call: TRBD1 (6 bases). This CDR3 has 16 amino acids. With 5 bases removed from V and 5 bases from J, the gap between germline ends came to 22 bases. Germline V gene sequence: CDR1 LNHDA, CDR2 SQIVND (reference sequence). The CDR3, as DNA: TGTGCCAGTAGTCCCGGGACACCTCAACGGTTCCACGAGCAGTACTTC. It specifies CASSPGTPQRFHEQYF.

This rearrangement joins TRBV6-1 to TRBJ1-1; D is possibly TRBD1 (6 bases). There are 13 residues in the CDR3. Per the germline V gene, CDR1 is MNHNS and CDR2 is SASEGT. V was shortened by 4 bases and J by 1 base, with 7 bases between the two germline ends. Here the CDR3 DNA reads TGTGCCAGCAGTGTAGGGGGGAACACTGAAGCTTTCTTT. Its translation: CASSVGGNTEAFF.

The chain links TRBV5-1 to TRBJ2-7, with 9 bases aligning to TRBD1. This CDR3 region has 14 residues. Losses at the gene ends were 4 bases for V and 2 bases for J; bases not matched to a gene: 4. Germline V gives CDR1 SGHRS, CDR2 YFSETQ. The CDR3, as DNA: TGCGCCAGCAGCCCCGGGACAGGGCCCTACGAGCAGTACTTC. Its translation: CASSPGTGPYEQYF. The variable domain in full, with the rest retrieved from reference TRBV5-1 and TRBJ2-7, is KAGVTQTPRYLIKTRGQQVTLSCSPISGHRSVSWYQQTPGQGLQFLFEYFSETQRNKGNFPGRFSGRQFSNSRSEMNVSTLELGDSALYLCASSPGTGPYEQYFGPGTRLTVT.

The chain couples TRBV11-3 to TRBJ2-1; TRBD1 might be the D (5 bases). Germline V lookup: CDR1 SGHNT, CDR2 YENEEA. The V end was cut by 2 bases, the J end by 4 bases, with 12 bases between. The CDR3 spans 15 residues. For the CDR3, the DNA is TGTGCCAGCAGCTTACAGGGTTACGGATACAATGAGCAGTTCTTC. Amino acids: CASSLQGYGYNEQFF.

V gene TRBV5-1 combines with J gene TRBJ2-2; no definite D call. V was shortened by 0 bases and J by 4 bases, with 7 bases between the two germline ends. Germline assignment: CDR1 SGHRS and CDR2 YFSETQ. This CDR3 is built from 14 residues. Written as DNA, the CDR3 is TGCGCCAGCAGCTTGGAAGTCAGCACCGGGGAGCTGTTTTTT. Translation gives CASSLEVSTGELFF.

The rearrangement uses TRBV7-6 and TRBJ2-2; 7 nucleotides line up with TRBD1. The CDR3 contains 14 residues. Germline trimming cut 5 bases from V and 4 bases from J; bases unmatched to any gene: 4. Germline V gives CDR1 SGHVS, CDR2 FNYEAQ. The CDR3 DNA sequence: TGTGCCAGCAGCCAACAGGGGATCACCGGGGAGCTGTTTTTT. Translation: CASSQQGITGELFF.

The chain has TRBV7-9 and TRBJ2-5; D possibly corresponds to TRBD1 (5 bases). From germline, CDR1 is SEHNR and CDR2 FQNEAQ (reference sequence). Trimming cost V 4 bases and J 1 base, with 10 bases left between them. The CDR3 covers 14 residues. The CDR3, as DNA: TGTGCCAGCAGCTACCGACAGTTCCAAGAGACCCAGTACTTC. This codes for CASSYRQFQETQYF.

V usage is TRBV6-5 and J usage is TRBJ2-7; D possibly uses TRBD1 or TRBD2 (6 bases each). Germline-derived CDR1 and CDR2 are MNHEY and SVGAGI. The CDR3 has 14 amino acids. V was cut by 5 bases and J by 6 bases, with 17 bases left in between. Here the CDR3 reads CASSLYQRGAEQYF. CDR3 bases: TGTGCCAGCAGTCTCTACCAGAGGGGGGCCGAGCAGTACTTC.

V is TRBV5-1 and J is TRBJ2-7; either TRBD1 or TRBD2 may supply D (6 bases each). This CDR3 region has 18 residues. The V end lost 0 bases, the J end lost 3 bases, and 22 bases lay between the germline ends. Germline V gives CDR1 SGHRS, CDR2 YFSETQ. The CDR3 DNA is TGCGCCAGCAGCTTGGGTGTGGGGGGCGCTGGGTTTATCTACGAGCAGTACTTC. Amino acids: CASSLGVGGAGFIYEQYF.

The chain links TRBV28 to TRBJ2-6; D unresolved. Germline values: CDR1 MDHEN, CDR2 SYDVKM. Trimming removed 4 bases at V and 4 bases at J, with 8 bases between. This CDR3 region has 14 residues. In DNA, the CDR3 is TGTGCCAGCAGTTCTCGCTACGGGGCCAACGTCCTGACTTTC. Translated, it gives CASSSRYGANVLTF.

The V gene is TRBV7-3, the J gene TRBJ1-5, with D hard to call. V gave up 5 bases and J gave up 5 bases, with 16 bases separating them. The CDR3 has 15 residues. Germline lookup yields CDR1 SGHTA and CDR2 FQGTGA. CDR3 in amino acids: CASSPATASHQPQHF. CDR3 coding DNA: TGTGCCAGCAGCCCCGCGACGGCCAGTCATCAGCCCCAGCATTTT.

The chain links TRBV7-3 to TRBJ1-6, with D uncertain. The ends were cut back, 5 bases at V and 4 bases at J, with 6 bases in the middle. CDR1 SGHTA and CDR2 FQGTGA come from the germline V gene. This CDR3 spans 13 amino acids. CDR3 residues: CASSPTYNSPLHF. CDR3 in DNA: TGTGCCAGCAGCCCGACTTATAATTCACCCCTCCACTTT.

CDR3 coding DNA: TGTGCCAGCAGCTTGCGACTAGCGGGATCGAACGAGCAGTACTTC. This encodes CASSLRLAGSNEQYF. The rearrangement links TRBV5-6 to TRBJ2-7, with TRBD2 matching 11 bases. CDR3 length: 15 amino acids. Germline V gene data show CDR1 as SGHDT and CDR2 as YYEEEE. The V segment lost 1 base and the J segment 5 bases; nucleotides outside the gene matches: 5.

The chain joins TRBV4-1 to TRBJ2-7, with 15 bases fitting TRBD2. The germline V gene has CDR1 MGHRA and CDR2 YSYEKL. This CDR3 spans 16 amino acids. V trimming: 4 bases; J trimming: 5 bases; junction bases outside the gene matches: 6. Here the CDR3 DNA reads TGCGCCAGCAGCCGGGGAGGACTAGCGGGAGGGAACGAGCAGTACTTC. It yields the protein CASSRGGLAGGNEQYF.

This clone came up a few times. The chain uses TRBV7-9 and TRBJ1-2, with TRBD1 identical over 8 bases. Trimming cost V 6 bases and J 4 bases; bases outside gene matches: 7. The CDR3 totals 14 residues. CDR1 is SEHNR, CDR2 FQNEAQ, per germline (reference sequence). The CDR3 here is CASRTGTGVYGYTF. CDR3 bases: TGTGCCAGCAGAACCGGGACAGGCGTCTATGGCTACACCTTC.

As DNA, the CDR3 is TGTGCCAGCAGTTTAGAGGGGGAGGGGAATGAGCAGTTCTTC. It encodes CASSLEGEGNEQFF. The chain recombines TRBV2 with TRBJ2-1, with D tentatively TRBD2 (7 bases). Germline V gene sequence: CDR1 SNHLY, CDR2 FYNNEI. The CDR3 runs to 14 residues. Trimming shortened V by 5 bases and J by 7 bases, and 15 bases separated the two germline ends. The complete variable domain, with remaining parts taken from reference TRBV2 and TRBJ2-1, reads EPEVTQTPSHQVTQMGQEVILRCVPISNHLYFYWYRQILGQKVEFLVSFYNNEISEKSEIFDDQFSVERPDGSNFTLKIRSTKLEDSAMYFCASSLEGEGNEQFFGPGTRLTVL.

The chain couples TRBV11-2 to TRBJ2-6; D may be TRBD2 (6 bases). CDR3 size: 18 residues. CDR1 is SGHAT and CDR2 is FQNNGV in the germline V gene. Trimming removed 4 bases from V and 4 bases from J, with 20 bases in between. The CDR3 protein is CASSSMGGERLGANVLTF. CDR3 nucleotide sequence: TGTGCCAGCAGCTCCATGGGGGGAGAGAGATTGGGGGCCAACGTCCTGACTTTC.

The V gene is TRBV7-9, the J gene TRBJ2-7; 7 nucleotides line up with TRBD1. The CDR3 runs 14 residues. With V trimmed by 2 bases and J by 6 bases, 7 bases remained unmatched. Germline assignment: CDR1 SEHNR and CDR2 FQNEAQ (reference sequence). DNA for the CDR3: TGTGCCAGCAGCTTAAACAGGGGAGCGTTCGAGCAGTACTTC. Amino acids: CASSLNRGAFEQYF.

The chain uses TRBV19 and TRBJ2-2; 11 bases align to TRBD1. The V gene's germline CDR1 is LNHDA and CDR2 SQIVND (reference sequence). V was pared by 0 bases and J by 6 bases, with 12 bases of the junction left unmatched. CDR3 length equals 19 residues. Here the CDR3 reads CASSIDLIPGQGAAGELFF. CDR3 DNA sequence: TGTGCCAGTAGTATAGATCTAATTCCAGGACAGGGGGCGGCCGGGGAGCTGTTTTTT.

The V and J genes are TRBV5-1 and TRBJ2-3; no reliable D call. CDR3 length equals 14 residues. V lost 1 base and J lost 7, with 13 bases in between. Germline-derived CDR1 and CDR2 are SGHRS and YFSETQ. DNA of the CDR3: TGCGCCAGCAGCTTGATCCAGGCCCCCCATACGCAGTATTTT. This sequence encodes CASSLIQAPHTQYF.

The V and J genes are TRBV29-1 and TRBJ2-2; possibly TRBD1 for D (5 bases). Trimming cost V 4 bases and J 4 bases, with 10 bases left between them. CDR3 size: 13 residues. CDR1 is SQVTM, CDR2 ANQGSEA, per germline. Here the CDR3 reads CSVGRGGTGELFF. CDR3 nucleotide sequence: TGCAGCGTTGGAAGGGGTGGCACCGGGGAGCTGTTTTTT.

The genes are TRBV5-1 and TRBJ1-1, with 7 bases identical to TRBD1. The CDR3 totals 15 residues. Losses at the gene ends were 4 bases for V and 3 bases for J; bases not matched to a gene: 9. Germline lookup yields CDR1 SGHRS and CDR2 YFSETQ. This chain's CDR3 is CASSPSTGSDTEAFF. The CDR3 nucleotides read TGCGCCAGCAGCCCCTCGACAGGGTCCGACACTGAAGCTTTCTTT.

The chain carries TRBV6-4 and TRBJ2-6; D is ambiguous. The CDR3 covers 16 residues. The germline CDR1 and CDR2 sequences are MRHNA and SNTAGT. V lost 0 bases to trimming and J lost 0 bases, with 6 bases between them. The CDR3 region is CASSDSSASGANVLTF. The CDR3 nucleotides read TGTGCCAGCAGTGACTCGTCCGCCTCTGGGGCCAACGTCCTGACTTTC.

The chain recombines TRBV7-7 with TRBJ2-5; 7 bases agree with TRBD1. Germline assignment: CDR1 SSHAT and CDR2 FNYEAQ (reference sequence). Trimming at V came to 6 bases and at J to 2 bases, leaving 9 bases not matched to a gene. CDR3 length: 15 amino acids. This CDR3 reads CASSSGQDHQETQYF. CDR3 DNA sequence: TGTGCCAGCAGTTCCGGACAGGACCATCAAGAGACCCAGTACTTC.

The chain couples TRBV7-2 to TRBJ2-7; D is unclear. The germline CDR1 and CDR2 sequences are SGHTA and FQGNSA. The V gene lost 5 bases and the J gene lost 0 bases, with 5 bases spanning the gap. This CDR3 is 12 amino acids long. This CDR3 reads CASSPSSYEQYF. Written as DNA, the CDR3 is TGTGCCAGCAGCCCGAGCTCCTACGAGCAGTACTTC.

This clone occurred many times. The CDR3 here is CAWSVNPLLAGGPSDTQYF. Here the CDR3 DNA reads TGTGCCTGGAGTGTGAACCCCTTACTAGCGGGAGGGCCCTCAGATACGCAGTATTTT. V and J are TRBV30 and TRBJ2-3; 13 positions agree with TRBD2. The junction had 13 bases not matched to a gene; V was cut back by 0 bases and J by 4 bases. The CDR3 totals 19 residues. Germline assignment: CDR1 GTSNPN and CDR2 SVGIG (reference sequence).